Here is one T cell receptor (beta chain) with its context. Its antigen is as yet unknown. The PCR contained 60 Vbeta and 13 Jbeta primers. Repertoires were generated with immunoSEQ multiplex PCR, while TCRdb's copy carries only in-frame clones and drops some. The sample contains 130,000 or so clones, roughly 79% of which appear only once. The data belong to a study of cytomegalovirus exposure and HLA in healthy donors. Study findings and constraints: In a later analysis, TCR association rates varied by HLA locus: DRB1 most, HLA-C fewest.

The junction had 3 bases not matched to a gene; V was cut back by 8 bases and J by 5 bases. Germline CDR1 reads LNHNV; CDR2 reads YYDKDF (reference sequence). The CDR3 consists of 13 residues. The sequenced sample consisted of PBMCs. This clonotype originated in a woman between 40 and 50 years old in good health and CMV-seronegative. V is TRBV15 and J is TRBJ2-2, with TRBD1 identical over 9 bases. Written as DNA, the CDR3 is TGTGCCACCGGAGACAGGGGGACCGGGGAGCTGTTTTTT. Protein sequence: CATGDRGTGELFF.